This T cell receptor beta chain was documented in a study of shared T cell receptors in the human thymus. The protocol was immunoSEQ multiplex PCR, while the TCRdb copy is restricted to in-frame clones and leaves out a portion. The sample holds 550,000 to 800,000 clones, roughly 88% seen once. The CDR3 has 17 residues. Germline V gives CDR1 SGHVS, CDR2 FQNEAQ. The junction had 12 bases not matched to a gene; V was cut back by 5 bases and J by 3 bases. In this sample, this clone turned up a few times. Another study also made use of these data, one on human thymus T cells. That study adds: Those donating were healthy Finnish infants in corrective surgery for congenital heart defects. Thymic resections from corrective heart surgery supplied the tissue. Thymic and blood repertoires seemed to favor certain V and J genes. Related research reported highly overlapping thymic repertoires among unrelated individuals.

The sequence was collected from a girl under three years old with a congenital heart defect. The gene calls are TRBV7-8 and TRBJ1-1; 10 nucleotides align to TRBD1. The sequenced material came from thymocytes. CDR3 DNA: TGTGCCAGCAGCATGAACGGGACAGGGGAAGAAGACACTGAAGCTTTCTTT. Translation gives CASSMNGTGEEDTEAFF.